What follows are 26 T cell receptor beta chains derived from one specimen sequenced in a study of siplizumab effects on memory and regulatory T cells. Sequencing was performed with immunoSEQ multiplex PCR; in TCRdb, only in-frame clones are kept and a portion is missing. Counted here are nearly 85,000 clones, more than 85% occurring once; the ten biggest clones make up roughly 18%. Sequencing input: CD8+ T cells sorted from blood. The receptors originated from a human donor in good health.

The chain uses TRBV28 and TRBJ1-5; D is unclear. CDR3 length equals 15 residues. Germline V gene sequence: CDR1 MDHEN, CDR2 SYDVKM. The V end lost 7 bases, the J end lost 9 bases, and 22 bases lay between the germline ends. For the CDR3, the DNA is TGTGCCAGCACCCCTCCACTCACGCAGATCGGGCCCCAGCATTTT. This translates into CASTPPLTQIGPQHF.

The chain carries TRBV9 and TRBJ1-3, with 11 bases aligning to TRBD1. Germline V gene lookup returns CDR1 SGDLS and CDR2 YYNGEE. J was trimmed by 3 bases and V by 4 bases; bases with no gene match: 6. The CDR3 spans 16 residues. The CDR3 loop is CASSPAGTGGGNTIYF. For the CDR3, the DNA is TGTGCCAGCAGCCCAGCCGGGACAGGGGGTGGAAACACCATATATTTT.

The V call is TRBV4-1, the J call TRBJ2-7; 12 bases are a match to TRBD2. The V gene end was trimmed by 1 base and the J gene end by 1 base; junction bases not matched to a gene: 2. Germline CDR1 MGHRA, CDR2 YSYEKL. The CDR3 runs 16 residues. CDR3 bases: TGCGCCAGCAGCCAAGTTGGGACTAGCGGGTCCTACGAGCAGTACTTC. Its translation: CASSQVGTSGSYEQYF.

V and J are TRBV9 and TRBJ1-2; unclear D gene. The CDR3 length is 15 residues. V gave up 0 bases and J gave up 8 bases, with 17 bases separating them. CDR1 and CDR2 (germline): SGDLS, YYNGEE. The CDR3 loop is CASSVGFSPNFGYTF. The CDR3 region has the DNA TGTGCCAGCAGCGTAGGTTTTAGTCCAAATTTCGGCTACACCTTC.

This clone came up once. This chain uses TRBV29-1 with TRBJ2-7, with a tentative D call TRBD1 (6 bases). V lost 1 base and J 1 base, leaving 14 bases between the germline ends. The CDR3 totals 15 residues. CDR1 and CDR2 from the germline V gene are SQVTM and ANQGSEA. The CDR3 coding sequence is TGCAGCGTTGAAGGATTGGAAACAGGGTCCTACGAGCAGTACTTC. It is translated as CSVEGLETGSYEQYF.

CDR3 in amino acids: CASSEGTDWSKLFF. In DNA form, the CDR3 reads TGTGCCAGCAGTGAAGGGACCGACTGGTCAAAACTGTTTTTT. J is TRBJ1-4 and V is TRBV25-1, with D possibly matching TRBD1 (5 bases). From germline, CDR1 is MGHDK and CDR2 SYGVNS. Trimming shortened V by 2 bases and J by 10 bases, and 14 bases separated the two germline ends. The CDR3 extends over 14 amino acids.

V and J are TRBV28 and TRBJ1-2, with TRBD1 matching 8 bases. CDR3 size: 14 residues. The germline V gene has CDR1 MDHEN and CDR2 SYDVKM. J gave up 8 bases and V 2 bases, and 7 bases lay outside the gene matches. The CDR3 DNA is TGTGCCAGCAGTTTAAGACAGGGGAATTGGGGCTACACCTTC. Protein sequence: CASSLRQGNWGYTF.

This sequence joins TRBV9 and TRBJ2-1; weak D call: TRBD2 (6 bases). The CDR3 has 17 residues. CDR1 SGDLS and CDR2 YYNGEE come from the germline V gene. The germline V and J ends were trimmed by 4 bases and 1 base, with 18 bases remaining between them. The chain's CDR3 is CASSPWERAGSYNEQFF. CDR3 coding DNA: TGTGCCAGCAGCCCCTGGGAGAGGGCGGGATCCTACAATGAGCAGTTCTTC.

This chain links TRBV2 with TRBJ2-1; no definite D call. CDR3 length: 20 residues. Between the trimmed V and J ends, which lost 3 bases and 0 bases, there was a span of 24 bases. Germline-derived CDR1 and CDR2 are SNHLY and FYNNEI. CDR3 in DNA: TGTGCCAGCAGTGACTCCCTCCGTAGGGCAGGCCAGAGCTCCTACAATGAGCAGTTCTTC. Its translation is CASSDSLRRAGQSSYNEQFF.

The chain recombines TRBV15 with TRBJ2-7, with a possible D match to TRBD1 (6 bases). Germline V CDR1 and CDR2: LNHNV, YYDKDF (reference sequence). The CDR3 extends over 13 amino acids. V lost 1 base, J lost 3 bases, and 7 bases lay in between. CDR3 protein: CATSRADSYEQYF. The CDR3 DNA follows: TGTGCCACCAGCAGAGCGGACAGCTACGAGCAGTACTTC.

This chain joins TRBV10-1 and TRBJ2-1, with TRBD2 matching 9 bases. The CDR3 consists of 14 residues. Looked up from germline, CDR1 is WNHNN and CDR2 is SYGVQD (reference sequence). The V segment lost 3 bases and the J segment 7 bases; nucleotides outside the gene matches: 4. The CDR3, as DNA: TGCGCCAGCAGTGAAGAGCGGGAGGTTAATGAGCAGTTCTTC. This codes for CASSEEREVNEQFF.

The V and J genes are TRBV27 and TRBJ2-7; 11 bases match TRBD1. The CDR3 totals 17 residues. After removal of 5 bases from V and 1 base from J, the junction contained 10 bases not matched to a gene. Germline lookup yields CDR1 MNHEY and CDR2 SMNVEV (reference sequence). Here the CDR3 DNA reads TGTGCCAGCAGTCCTACTGGGGGACAGGGGGGTTCCTACGAGCAGTACTTC. Amino acids: CASSPTGGQGGSYEQYF.

The V and J genes are TRBV5-6 and TRBJ2-7, with 7 bases matching TRBD1. After removal of 3 bases from V and 1 base from J, the junction contained 10 bases not matched to a gene. This CDR3 comprises 16 residues. The V gene's germline CDR1 is SGHDT and CDR2 YYEEEE. CDR3 region: CASSSGTVIPSYEQYF. Here the CDR3 DNA reads TGTGCCAGCAGCTCCGGGACAGTGATTCCATCCTACGAGCAGTACTTC.

The gene calls are TRBV19 and TRBJ1-4; unclear D gene. V dropped 0 bases and J dropped 8 bases, with 4 bases sitting between them. There are 12 residues in the CDR3. CDR1 LNHDA and CDR2 SQIVND come from the germline V gene (reference sequence). In DNA form, the CDR3 reads TGTGCCAGTAGTATAGACGGGGAAAAACTGTTTTTT. The encoded protein is CASSIDGEKLFF.

The chain links TRBV6-5 to TRBJ2-1; D is tentatively TRBD1 or TRBD2 (5 bases each). CDR1 and CDR2 (germline): MNHEY, SVGAGI. Trimming stripped 0 bases from V and 7 bases from J, with 16 bases between. The CDR3 extends over 16 amino acids. CDR3 region: CASSYSRGASWNEQFF. The CDR3 DNA is TGTGCCAGCAGTTACTCGAGGGGTGCTTCTTGGAATGAGCAGTTCTTC.

Only one count was recorded for this clone. The chain links TRBV13 to TRBJ2-3, with no clear D. Trimming removed 0 bases at V and 1 base at J, with 14 bases between. The CDR3 sequence is 17 residues long. Germline V gene lookup returns CDR1 PRHDT and CDR2 FYEKMQ (reference sequence). CDR3 sequence: CASSLGQLARRTDTQYF. DNA of the CDR3: TGTGCCAGCAGCTTAGGCCAGTTGGCGCGTCGCACAGATACGCAGTATTTT.

In this sample, this clone turned up once. The V call is TRBV29-1, the J call TRBJ1-2; D not resolved. Germline CDR1 and CDR2: SQVTM and ANQGSEA. The CDR3 is 11 residues long. In DNA form, the CDR3 reads TGCAGTGGAGCAGGAAACTATGGCTACACCTTC. Its protein is CSGAGNYGYTF.

The chain has TRBV1 and TRBJ2-6; the table's D gene call, TRBD1, was not cross checked with the DNA. TRBV1 is deemed a pseudogene. The CDR3 is 22 residues long. The CDR3 nucleotides are TGCACCAGCAGCCCTTGGGCAGCCAAGATGGGGACAGGGAAAGGTGGGGCCAACGTCCTGACTTTC. Amino acid sequence: CTSSPWAAKMGTGKGGANVLTF.

The chain couples TRBV4-1 to TRBJ2-7, with D uncertain. The V end was cut by 1 base, the J end by 2 bases, with 12 bases between. The CDR3 length is 15 residues. The germline CDR1 and CDR2 sequences are MGHRA and YSYEKL. The CDR3 loop is CASSQVGTRAYEQYF. The DNA for the CDR3 is TGCGCCAGCAGCCAAGTAGGTACAAGAGCCTACGAGCAGTACTTC.

The CDR3 DNA sequence: TGCGCCAGCAGCTTGGTGGGGCTCATCTCCTACAATGAGCAGTTCTTC. This sequence encodes CASSLVGLISYNEQFF. The rearrangement uses TRBV5-1 and TRBJ2-1; maybe TRBD1 (5 bases). Germline V gives CDR1 SGHRS, CDR2 YFSETQ. The CDR3 is 16 amino acids. The V end was cut by 0 bases, the J end by 0 bases, with 10 bases between. Supplemented by reference TRBV5-1 and TRBJ2-1, the full variable domain reads KAGVTQTPRYLIKTRGQQVTLSCSPISGHRSVSWYQQTPGQGLQFLFEYFSETQRNKGNFPGRFSGRQFSNSRSEMNVSTLELGDSALYLCASSLVGLISYNEQFFGPGTRLTVL.

This rearrangement joins TRBV5-1 to TRBJ2-7, with 13 bases matching TRBD2. Germline CDR1 is SGHRS and CDR2 is YFSETQ. CDR3 length: 19 residues. V lost 0 bases to trimming and J lost 4 bases; unmatched junction nucleotides: 13. The chain's CDR3 is CASSLGDQLWTSGGYEQYF. CDR3 coding DNA: TGCGCCAGCAGCTTGGGGGACCAATTATGGACTAGCGGGGGTTACGAGCAGTACTTC.

The chain employs TRBV19 and TRBJ2-3; TRBD2 might be the D (6 bases). The CDR3 has 15 residues. CDR1 is LNHDA and CDR2 is SQIVND in the germline V gene (reference sequence). The ends were cut back, 2 bases at V and 1 base at J, with 10 bases in the middle. The CDR3 DNA reads TGTGCCAGTAGTATATGGGCTAGCGGCACAGATACGCAGTATTTT. Amino acid sequence: CASSIWASGTDTQYF. Full variable domain (remainder filled in from reference TRBV19 and TRBJ2-3): DGGITQSPKYLFRKEGQNVTLSCEQNLNHDAMYWYRQDPGQGLRLIYYSQIVNDFQKGDIAEGYSVSREKKESFPLTVTSAQKNPTAFYLCASSIWASGTDTQYFGPGTRLTVL.

The sample holds one count of this clone. This rearrangement joins TRBV7-9 to TRBJ2-1, with 7 bases aligning to TRBD1. Germline CDR1 reads SEHNR; CDR2 reads FQNEAQ (reference sequence). V shed 6 bases, J shed 8 bases, and the junction held 13 bases outside the gene matches. The CDR3 sequence is 15 residues long. Here the CDR3 reads CASRQRTGFLYEQFF. The CDR3 region has the DNA TGTGCCAGCAGACAGCGGACAGGCTTCTTATATGAGCAGTTCTTC.

The chain recombines TRBV25-1 with TRBJ1-4; D remains unclear. Germline-derived CDR1 and CDR2 are MGHDK and SYGVNS. The germline V and J ends were trimmed by 3 bases and 4 bases, with 6 bases remaining between them. CDR3 length equals 13 residues. CDR3 amino acids: CASSDWGNEKLFF. DNA for the CDR3: TGTGCCAGCAGTGACTGGGGTAATGAAAAACTGTTTTTT. The complete variable domain, with remaining parts taken from reference TRBV25-1 and TRBJ1-4, reads EADIYQTPRYLVIGTGKKITLECSQTMGHDKMYWYQQDPGMELHLIHYSYGVNSTEKGDLSSESTVSRIRTEHFPLTLESARPSHTSQYLCASSDWGNEKLFFGSGTQLSVL.

The gene calls are TRBV19 and TRBJ2-5; 9 nucleotides agree with TRBD1. The germline CDR1 and CDR2 sequences are LNHDA and SQIVND (reference sequence). The junction had 9 bases not matched to a gene; V was cut back by 5 bases and J by 5 bases. The CDR3 length is 15 residues. The CDR3 DNA sequence: TGTGCCAGTAGTCGAAACAGGGGGCTCGGGGAGACCCAGTACTTC. This codes for CASSRNRGLGETQYF.

The chain recombines TRBV7-9 with TRBJ2-7; 12 bases are shared with TRBD1. The CDR3 consists of 15 residues. Germline assignment: CDR1 SEHNR and CDR2 FQNEAQ (reference sequence). Trimming at V came to 5 bases and at J to 7 bases, leaving 9 bases not matched to a gene. The CDR3 region has the DNA TGTGCCAGCAGCCAAACGGGACAGGGGGCTCGGGAGCAGTACTTC. Protein sequence: CASSQTGQGAREQYF. Filled out from reference TRBV7-9 and TRBJ2-7, the complete variable domain reads DTGVSQNPRHKITKRGQNVTFRCDPISEHNRLYWYRQTLGQGPEFLTYFQNEAQLEKSRLLSDRFSAERPKGSFSTLEIQRTEQGDSAMYLCASSQTGQGAREQYFGPGTRLTVT.